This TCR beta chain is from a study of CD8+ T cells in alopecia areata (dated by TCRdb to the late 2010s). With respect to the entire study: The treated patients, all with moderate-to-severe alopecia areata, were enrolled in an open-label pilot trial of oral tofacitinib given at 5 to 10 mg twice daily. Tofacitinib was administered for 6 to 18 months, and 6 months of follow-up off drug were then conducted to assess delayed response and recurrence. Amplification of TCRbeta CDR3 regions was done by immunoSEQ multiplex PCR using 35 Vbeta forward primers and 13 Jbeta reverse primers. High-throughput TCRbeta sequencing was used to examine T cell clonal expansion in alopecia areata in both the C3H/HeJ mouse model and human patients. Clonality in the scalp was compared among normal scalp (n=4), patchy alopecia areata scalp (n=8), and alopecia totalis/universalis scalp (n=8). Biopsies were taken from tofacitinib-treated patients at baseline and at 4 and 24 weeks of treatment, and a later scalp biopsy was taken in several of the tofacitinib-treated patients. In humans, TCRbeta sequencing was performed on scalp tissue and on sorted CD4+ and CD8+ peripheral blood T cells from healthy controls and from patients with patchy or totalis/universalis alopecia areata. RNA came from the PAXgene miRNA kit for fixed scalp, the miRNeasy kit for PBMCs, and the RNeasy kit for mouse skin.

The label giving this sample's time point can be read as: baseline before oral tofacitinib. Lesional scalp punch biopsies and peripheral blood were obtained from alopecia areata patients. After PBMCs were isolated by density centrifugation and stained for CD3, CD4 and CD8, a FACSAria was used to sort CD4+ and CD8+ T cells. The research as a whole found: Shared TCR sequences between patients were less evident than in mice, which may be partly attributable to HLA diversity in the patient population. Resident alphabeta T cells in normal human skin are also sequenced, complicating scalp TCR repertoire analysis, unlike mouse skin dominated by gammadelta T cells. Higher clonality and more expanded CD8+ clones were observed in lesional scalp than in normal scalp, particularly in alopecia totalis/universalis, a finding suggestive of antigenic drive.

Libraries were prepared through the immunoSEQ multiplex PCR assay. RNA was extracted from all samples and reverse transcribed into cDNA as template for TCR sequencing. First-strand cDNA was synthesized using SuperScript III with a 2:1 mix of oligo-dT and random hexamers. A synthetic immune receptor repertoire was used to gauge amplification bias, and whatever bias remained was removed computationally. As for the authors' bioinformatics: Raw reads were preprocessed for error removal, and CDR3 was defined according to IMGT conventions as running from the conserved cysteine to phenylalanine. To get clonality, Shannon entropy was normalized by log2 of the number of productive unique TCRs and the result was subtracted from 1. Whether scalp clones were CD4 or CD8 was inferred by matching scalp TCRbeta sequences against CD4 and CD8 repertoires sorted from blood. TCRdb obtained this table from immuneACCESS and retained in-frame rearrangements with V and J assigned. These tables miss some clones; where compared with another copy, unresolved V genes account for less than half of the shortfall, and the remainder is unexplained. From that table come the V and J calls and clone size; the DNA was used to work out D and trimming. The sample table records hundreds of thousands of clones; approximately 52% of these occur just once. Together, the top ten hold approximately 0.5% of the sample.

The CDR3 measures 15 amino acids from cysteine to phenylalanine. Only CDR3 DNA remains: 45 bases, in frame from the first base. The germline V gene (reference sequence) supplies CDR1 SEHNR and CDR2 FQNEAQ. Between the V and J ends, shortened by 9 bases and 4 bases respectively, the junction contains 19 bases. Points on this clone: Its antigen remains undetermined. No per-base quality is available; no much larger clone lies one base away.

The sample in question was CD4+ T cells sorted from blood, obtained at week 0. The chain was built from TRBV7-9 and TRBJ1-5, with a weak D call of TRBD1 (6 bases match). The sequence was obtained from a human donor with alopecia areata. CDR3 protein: CASQIVDSRNQPQHF. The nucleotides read TGTGCCAGTCAAATTGTGGACAGTAGGAATCAGCCCCAGCATTTT.